Presented here are 24 T cell receptor beta chains from one specimen sequenced in a study of shared clonotypes between healthy human individuals. Profiled with immunoSEQ multiplex PCR; TCRdb holds only in-frame clones, not every one. The sample records 850,000 to 1,200,000 clones, about 70% being singletons. Sequencing used memory CD4+ T cells sorted from blood. Subset of the sample: CD45RA-negative fraction. These receptors were obtained from a young man in good health.

V is TRBV5-8 and J is TRBJ1-1; tentative D call: TRBD1 (6 bases). Per the germline V gene, CDR1 is SGHTS and CDR2 is YDEGEE. V dropped 1 base and J dropped 5 bases, with 15 bases sitting between them. The CDR3 spans 15 residues. The CDR3 DNA reads TGTGCCAGCAGCTTGTCGGGGGCCAGCCCGACTGAAGCTTTCTTT. Translation: CASSLSGASPTEAFF.

CDR3 protein: CASSITSGQLSYNSPLHF. CDR3 nucleotides: TGTGCCAGCAGTATAACCTCGGGACAGCTATCCTATAATTCACCCCTCCACTTT. The chain combines TRBV2 with TRBJ1-6; 7 bases fit TRBD1. The CDR3 is 18 amino acids. Germline assignment: CDR1 SNHLY and CDR2 FYNNEI. Trimming cost V 5 bases and J 1 base; bases outside gene matches: 11.

The rearrangement links TRBV6-1 to TRBJ2-7, with 8 bases that match TRBD1. The CDR3 is made up of 16 amino acids. Germline V gene data show CDR1 as MNHNS and CDR2 as SASEGT. The J segment lost 6 bases and the V segment lost 3 bases, leaving 13 bases of the junction unmatched. The chain's CDR3 is CASSEFRGRSKAEQYF. The CDR3 region has the DNA TGTGCCAGCAGTGAGTTCAGGGGGCGCAGTAAGGCCGAGCAGTACTTC.

V is TRBV7-2 and J is TRBJ2-5; D may be TRBD1 (7 bases). The CDR3 consists of 16 residues. V lost 1 base to trimming and J lost 1 base, with 13 bases between them. Germline CDR1 and CDR2: SGHTA and FQGNSA. The DNA for the CDR3 is TGTGCCAGCAGCTTAGTGGCAGGGGGAGGCCAAGAGACCCAGTACTTC. Protein: CASSLVAGGGQETQYF.

The genes are TRBV15 and TRBJ2-3; no reliable D call. The CDR3 has 15 amino acids. Germline V CDR1 and CDR2: LNHNV, YYDKDF (reference sequence). V gave up 5 bases and J gave up 3 bases, with 15 bases separating them. CDR3 sequence reads: CATSRPLSDTDTQYF. The CDR3 DNA reads as TGTGCCACCAGCCGGCCCCTTTCCGATACAGATACGCAGTATTTT.

This chain joins TRBV28 and TRBJ1-2; TRBD1 matches at 8 bases. CDR3 length equals 14 residues. Germline CDR1 is MDHEN and CDR2 is SYDVKM. Trimming cost V 10 bases and J 3 bases; bases outside gene matches: 10. CDR3 residues: CATSDRVAYYGYTF. The CDR3 DNA reads as TGTGCCACCTCGGACAGGGTAGCCTACTATGGCTACACCTTC.

The chain carries TRBV12-5 and TRBJ1-1, with unresolved D. Germline V gene sequence: CDR1 LGHNT, CDR2 FRNRAP. Trimming removed 0 bases from V and 0 bases from J, with 11 bases in between. This CDR3 is 16 amino acids long. The CDR3 DNA follows: TGTGCTAGTGGTTTGGTTTTAGGTGGGATGAACACTGAAGCTTTCTTT. It codes for CASGLVLGGMNTEAFF.

This chain uses TRBV5-5 with TRBJ1-6, with D perhaps matching TRBD1 (5 bases). Trimming shortened V by 2 bases and J by 9 bases, and 18 bases separated the two germline ends. The CDR3 totals 16 residues. Germline V gene sequence: CDR1 SGHKS, CDR2 YYEKEE (reference sequence). In nucleotides, the CDR3 is TGTGCCAGCAGCTTTCTTGGGGACCCAACAGGTTCACCCCTCCACTTT. Residues: CASSFLGDPTGSPLHF.

The J gene is TRBJ2-3, the V gene TRBV5-4; 11 bases are shared with TRBD2. Germline V gene data show CDR1 as SGHNT and CDR2 as YYREEE (reference sequence). After removal of 4 bases from V and 2 bases from J, the junction contained 3 bases not matched to a gene. The CDR3 loop spans 15 amino acids. The CDR3 loop reads CASSPGLADTDTQYF. The CDR3 region has the DNA TGTGCCAGCAGCCCGGGACTAGCGGACACAGATACGCAGTATTTT.

This clone was seen a handful of times. The chain combines TRBV19 with TRBJ2-2, with D perhaps TRBD1 or TRBD2 (6 bases each). The ends were cut back, 9 bases at V and 4 bases at J, with 12 bases in the middle. The germline V gene encodes CDR1 LNHDA and CDR2 SQIVND (reference sequence). The CDR3 runs to 13 residues. The CDR3 DNA is TGTGCCAGCGCTTGGGGGGCCACCGGGGAGCTGTTTTTT. The encoded protein is CASAWGATGELFF.

This clone was seen a single time. V and J are TRBV10-3 and TRBJ2-1; tentative D call: TRBD1 (6 bases). V gave up 3 bases and J gave up 7 bases, with 16 bases separating them. CDR1 is ENHRY and CDR2 is SYGVKD in the germline V gene. The CDR3 covers 15 residues. CDR3 coding DNA: TGTGCCATCAGTGACCGACAGGCTGGAGAGAATGAGCAGTTCTTC. Residues: CAISDRQAGENEQFF.

The V and J genes are TRBV5-6 and TRBJ1-1; a weak D match, TRBD1 (6 bases). The CDR3 is made up of 14 amino acids. V lost 4 bases and J 1 base, leaving 11 bases between the germline ends. Germline CDR1 SGHDT, CDR2 YYEEEE. This CDR3 reads CASSRLDRNTEAFF. CDR3 DNA sequence: TGTGCCAGCAGCCGTTTGGACAGGAACACTGAAGCTTTCTTT.

The gene calls are TRBV28 and TRBJ2-2; TRBD2 is a possible D gene (7 bases). The CDR3 loop spans 15 amino acids. V was shortened by 4 bases and J by 1 base, with 10 bases between the two germline ends. CDR1 and CDR2 (germline): MDHEN, SYDVKM. DNA for the CDR3: TGTGCCAGCAGTTCGGGGGGCCTGAACACCGGGGAGCTGTTTTTT. It codes for CASSSGGLNTGELFF. The full variable domain, rest sourced from reference TRBV28 and TRBJ2-2, is DVKVTQSSRYLVKRTGEKVFLECVQDMDHENMFWYRQDPGLGLRLIYFSYDVKMKEKGDIPEGYSVSREKKERFSLILESASTNQTSMYLCASSSGGLNTGELFFGEGSRLTVL.

The chain combines TRBV6-6 with TRBJ2-4; the match to TRBD1 covers 8 bases. Losses at the gene ends were 0 bases for V and 7 bases for J; bases not matched to a gene: 8. CDR3 length equals 16 residues. CDR1 and CDR2 (germline): MNHNY, SVGAGI (reference sequence). CDR3: CASSYSATGEGNIQYF. DNA of the CDR3: TGTGCCAGCAGTTACTCTGCGACAGGGGAAGGGAACATTCAGTACTTC.

The chain recombines TRBV29-1 with TRBJ2-1, with D perhaps matching TRBD1 or TRBD2 (5 bases each). CDR1 SQVTM and CDR2 ANQGSEA come from the germline V gene. V was cut by 6 bases and J by 0 bases, with 12 bases left in between. This CDR3 is 14 amino acids long. The CDR3 is CSVPPGTSYNEQFF. In nucleotides, the CDR3 is TGCAGCGTCCCTCCAGGGACCTCCTACAATGAGCAGTTCTTC.

The chain couples TRBV28 to TRBJ2-5; TRBD2 matches 10 bases. This CDR3 comprises 14 residues. Germline V gives CDR1 MDHEN, CDR2 SYDVKM. Trimming took 7 bases from V and 2 from J; bases not matched to a gene: 4. CDR3 coding DNA: TGTGCCAGCAAGACTAGCGGGTCACAAGAGACCCAGTACTTC. Its protein product is CASKTSGSQETQYF.

The V and J genes are TRBV19 and TRBJ2-2, with 9 bases matching TRBD1. Unmatched junction bases numbered 10, after V lost 7 bases and J lost 1 base. This CDR3 is built from 17 residues. Germline lookup yields CDR1 LNHDA and CDR2 SQIVND (reference sequence). The CDR3 nucleotides read TGTGCCAGTATCGATCCGCCGGGACAGGGGAACACCGGGGAGCTGTTTTTT. It specifies CASIDPPGQGNTGELFF.

The rearrangement uses TRBV7-9 and TRBJ1-4, with 9 bases fitting TRBD1. V lost 5 bases, J lost 4 bases, and 5 bases stayed unmatched. The CDR3 contains 15 residues. Germline CDR1 SEHNR, CDR2 FQNEAQ (reference sequence). The DNA of the CDR3 is TGTGCCAGCAGCCTGGGGGACAGGGATAATGAAAAACTGTTTTTT. Protein: CASSLGDRDNEKLFF.

A note on this clone: The same CDR3 also results from other DNA sequences found in this sample. The V call is TRBV6-1, the J call TRBJ1-2; D gene unclear. CDR3 length: 12 amino acids. Trimming left V 0 bases short and J 4 bases short, with 3 bases between. Germline values: CDR1 MNHNS, CDR2 SASEGT. CDR3 sequence: CASSEAGYGYTF. CDR3 DNA: TGTGCCAGCAGTGAAGCTGGCTATGGCTACACCTTC.

This clone was counted a few times. The chain couples TRBV6-5 to TRBJ2-5; no reliable D call. Trimming took 0 bases from V and 1 from J, leaving 6 bases between them. The CDR3 totals 14 residues. Looked up from germline, CDR1 is MNHEY and CDR2 is SVGAGI. The CDR3 DNA reads TGTGCCAGCAGTTACTCCGCGGTCCAAGAGACCCAGTACTTC. It specifies CASSYSAVQETQYF.

The chain uses TRBV6-5 and TRBJ2-2; no reliable D call. The V and J ends lost 0 bases and 6 bases respectively, with 11 bases between them. CDR3 length: 15 amino acids. The germline V gene has CDR1 MNHEY and CDR2 SVGAGI. The CDR3 is CASSYSNGQAGELFF. The DNA for the CDR3 is TGTGCCAGCAGTTACTCTAATGGGCAGGCCGGGGAGCTGTTTTTT.

This chain uses TRBV5-6 with TRBJ2-5, with a weak D call TRBD1 (8 bases). The CDR3 consists of 16 residues. The V and J ends lost 0 bases and 2 bases respectively, with 14 bases between them. Germline CDR1 is SGHDT and CDR2 is YYEEEE. CDR3 sequence reads: CASSLGNRGGQETQYF. CDR3 sequence (DNA): TGTGCCAGCAGCTTGGGTAACAGGGGGGGTCAAGAGACCCAGTACTTC.

There are a few counts of this clone. The V call is TRBV4-1, the J call TRBJ2-2; no reliable D call. V shed 3 bases and J shed 6 bases, with 8 bases lying between them. The CDR3 runs to 13 residues. Germline CDR1 MGHRA, CDR2 YSYEKL. The CDR3 DNA reads as TGCGCCAGCAGCCACGACGGAGCCGGGGAGCTGTTTTTT. Its translation: CASSHDGAGELFF.

The J gene is TRBJ1-2, the V gene TRBV6-1; no clear D gene. CDR1 is MNHNS and CDR2 is SASEGT in the germline V gene. V dropped 6 bases and J dropped 2 bases, with 7 bases sitting between them. The CDR3 contains 12 residues. The CDR3 nucleotides are TGTGCCAGCAGATGGGGAAACTATGGCTACACCTTC. Encoded protein: CASRWGNYGYTF.